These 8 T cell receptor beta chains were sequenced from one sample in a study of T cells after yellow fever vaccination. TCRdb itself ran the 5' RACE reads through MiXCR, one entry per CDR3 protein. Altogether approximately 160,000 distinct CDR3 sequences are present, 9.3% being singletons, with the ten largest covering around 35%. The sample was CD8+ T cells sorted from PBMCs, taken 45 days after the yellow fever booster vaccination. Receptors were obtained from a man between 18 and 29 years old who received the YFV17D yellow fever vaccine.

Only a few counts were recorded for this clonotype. The CDR3 sequence is CAISEGDGNTIYF. CDR3 bases: TGTGCCATCAGTGAGGGGGACGGAAACACCATATATTTT. The chain uses TRBV10-3 and TRBJ1-3, with D possibly being TRBD1 (5 bases). Germline loops: CDR1 ENHRY, CDR2 SYGVKD. V lost 2 bases and J lost 4, with 6 bases in between. The CDR3 sequence is 13 residues long.

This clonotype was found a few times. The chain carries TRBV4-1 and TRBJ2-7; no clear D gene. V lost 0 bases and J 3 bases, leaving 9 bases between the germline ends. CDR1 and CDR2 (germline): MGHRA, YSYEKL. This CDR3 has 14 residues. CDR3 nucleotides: TGCGCCAGCAGCCAAGAGGCCTGGGGCTACGAGCAGTACTTC. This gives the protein CASSQEAWGYEQYF.

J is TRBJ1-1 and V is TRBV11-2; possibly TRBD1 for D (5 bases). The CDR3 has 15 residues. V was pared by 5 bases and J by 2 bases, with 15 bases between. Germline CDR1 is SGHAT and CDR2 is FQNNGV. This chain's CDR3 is CASSLYSGHNTEAFF. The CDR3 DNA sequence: TGTGCCAGCAGCCTATACTCTGGACACAACACTGAAGCTTTCTTT.

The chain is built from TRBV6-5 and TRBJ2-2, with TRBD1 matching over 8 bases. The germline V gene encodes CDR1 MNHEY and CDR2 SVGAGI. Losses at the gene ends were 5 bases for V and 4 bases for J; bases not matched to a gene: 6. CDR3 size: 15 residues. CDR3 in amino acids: CASSTTGATTGELFF. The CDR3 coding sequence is TGTGCCAGCAGTACGACAGGGGCGACCACCGGGGAGCTGTTTTTT.

This chain's CDR3 is CASNDGASNQPQHF. CDR3 nucleotides: TGTGCCAGCAACGATGGGGCCAGCAATCAGCCCCAGCATTTT. V is TRBV9 and J is TRBJ1-5, with a tentative D call TRBD1 (5 bases). Germline V gene data show CDR1 as SGDLS and CDR2 as YYNGEE. The CDR3 spans 14 residues. The V end was cut by 6 bases, the J end by 1 base, with 11 bases between.

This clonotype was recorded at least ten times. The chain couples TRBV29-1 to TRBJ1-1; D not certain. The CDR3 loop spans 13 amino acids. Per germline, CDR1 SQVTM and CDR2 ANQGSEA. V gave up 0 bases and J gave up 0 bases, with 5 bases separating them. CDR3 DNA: TGCAGCGTTGAAGATGGCGTGAACACTGAAGCTTTCTTT. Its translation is CSVEDGVNTEAFF.

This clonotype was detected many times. CDR3 protein: CASSHPPGQSGYQPQHF. CDR3 DNA: TGCGCCAGCAGCCACCCCCCGGGACAGTCGGGATATCAGCCCCAGCATTTT. The chain couples TRBV4-1 to TRBJ1-5; TRBD1 agrees at 7 bases. In germline, CDR1 is MGHRA, CDR2 YSYEKL. With 3 bases clipped from V and 5 bases from J, the junction kept 13 bases outside the gene matches. There are 17 residues in the CDR3.

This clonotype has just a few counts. The CDR3 spells CATMWTANQPQHF. In DNA form, the CDR3 reads TGTGCCACCATGTGGACAGCTAATCAGCCCCAGCATTTT. The chain couples TRBV2 to TRBJ1-5; D might be TRBD1 (6 bases). This CDR3 is 13 amino acids long. CDR1 SNHLY and CDR2 FYNNEI come from the germline V gene. Between the trimmed V and J ends, which lost 10 bases and 4 bases, there was a span of 14 bases.